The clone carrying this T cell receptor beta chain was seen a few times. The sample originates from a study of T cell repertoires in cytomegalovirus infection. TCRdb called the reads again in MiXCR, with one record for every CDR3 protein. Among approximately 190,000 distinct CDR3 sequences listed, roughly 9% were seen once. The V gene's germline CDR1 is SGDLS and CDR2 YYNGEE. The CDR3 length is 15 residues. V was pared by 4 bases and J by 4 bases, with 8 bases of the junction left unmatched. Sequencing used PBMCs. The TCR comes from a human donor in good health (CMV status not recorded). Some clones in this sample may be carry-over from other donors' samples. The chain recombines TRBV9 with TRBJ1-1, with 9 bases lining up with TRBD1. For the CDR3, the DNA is TGTGCCAGCAGCCCCCTCGGACAGGGGAGCACTGAAGCTTTCTTT. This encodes CASSPLGQGSTEAFF.